The next 16 T cell receptor beta chains were all read from a single sample in a study of cytomegalovirus exposure and HLA in healthy donors. PCR employed 60 Vbeta and 13 Jbeta primers. Libraries were prepared by immunoSEQ multiplex PCR; TCRdb keeps only in-frame clonotypes and omits some of them. The sample carries 93,000 or so clones, under 80% recorded once. The sequencing input was PBMCs. These receptors were taken from a woman aged 18-30 years in good health and CMV-seropositive.

This clone was counted between two and nine times. This chain uses TRBV2 with TRBJ1-1, with D perhaps matching TRBD1 (6 bases). V dropped 8 bases and J dropped 7 bases, with 17 bases sitting between them. CDR3 size: 13 residues. Looked up from germline, CDR1 is SNHLY and CDR2 is FYNNEI. The CDR3 protein is CASVGGAAYEAFF. The DNA for the CDR3 is TGTGCCAGCGTGGGGGGGGCAGCTTATGAAGCTTTCTTT.

The chain uses TRBV20-1 and TRBJ1-1; no clear D gene. The CDR3 runs 8 residues. Trimming shortened V by 3 bases and J by 11 bases, and 4 bases separated the two germline ends. The germline gives CDR1 DFQATT, CDR2 SNEGSKA (reference sequence). CDR3 nucleotide sequence: TGCAGTGCTAGCTTCGCTTTCTTT. It encodes CSASFAFF.

The chain is built from TRBV28 and TRBJ2-2, with TRBD1 matching over 11 bases. Trimming cost V 11 bases and J 4 bases; bases outside gene matches: 6. The length of the CDR3 is 14 residues. Germline lookup yields CDR1 MDHEN and CDR2 SYDVKM. Here the CDR3 DNA reads TGTGCCTCCGGGACAGGGGGGTTCACCGGGGAGCTGTTTTTT. It translates to CASGTGGFTGELFF. Full variable domain (outside the CDR3, taken from reference TRBV28 and TRBJ2-2): DVKVTQSSRYLVKRTGEKVFLECVQDMDHENMFWYRQDPGLGLRLIYFSYDVKMKEKGDIPEGYSVSREKKERFSLILESASTNQTSMYLCASGTGGFTGELFFGEGSRLTVL.

This chain joins TRBV18 and TRBJ1-1, with D perhaps TRBD1 (6 bases). The CDR3 runs 12 residues. V was clipped by 2 bases and J by 7 bases, with 8 bases between them. Per the germline V gene, CDR1 is KGHSH and CDR2 is LQKENI. The CDR3 loop reads CASSPGGDEAFF. CDR3 DNA: TGTGCCAGCTCACCAGGGGGCGATGAAGCTTTCTTT. Full variable domain (outside the CDR3, taken from reference TRBV18 and TRBJ1-1): NAGVMQNPRHLVRRRGQEARLRCSPMKGHSHVYWYRQLPEEGLKFMVYLQKENIIDESGMPKERFSAEFPKEGPSILRIQQVVRGDSAAYFCASSPGGDEAFFGQGTRLTVV.

J is TRBJ1-2 and V is TRBV30; possible D gene TRBD1, 5 bases. The CDR3 has 15 residues. In germline, CDR1 is GTSNPN, CDR2 SVGIG (reference sequence). V was pared by 1 base and J by 1 base, with 13 bases between. CDR3 amino acids: CAWSGRGSFNYGYTF. For the CDR3, the DNA is TGTGCCTGGAGTGGTAGGGGCAGCTTTAACTATGGCTACACCTTC.

This rearrangement joins TRBV5-3 to TRBJ2-7, with D possibly TRBD2 on 6 matching bases. TRBV5-3 is classed as an ORF, of uncertain function. This CDR3 contains 15 residues. V was trimmed by 3 bases and J by 2 bases, leaving 15 bases between them. In DNA form, the CDR3 reads TGTGCCAGAAGCTCCCGGGAGTCCCTGACCTACGAGCAGTACTTC. It is translated as CARSSRESLTYEQYF.

The V and J genes are TRBV19 and TRBJ1-1; maybe TRBD1 (6 bases). Germline CDR1 LNHDA, CDR2 SQIVND (reference sequence). Trimming left V 8 bases short and J 0 bases short, with 10 bases between. This CDR3 is 13 amino acids long. The CDR3 nucleotides read TGTGCCAGTGCAGACAGGCTGAACACTGAAGCTTTCTTT. This translates into CASADRLNTEAFF.

This chain uses TRBV6-4 with TRBJ2-1; 7 bases agree with TRBD2. Germline V gene sequence: CDR1 MRHNA, CDR2 SNTAGT. Unmatched junction bases numbered 8, after V lost 8 bases and J lost 4 bases. CDR3 length: 14 amino acids. The CDR3 bases are TGTGCCAGCGGTAGGGGAGCGGGGTACAATGAGCAGTTCTTC. Encoded protein: CASGRGAGYNEQFF.

This clone was seen just once. V is TRBV5-1 and J is TRBJ2-7, with TRBD2 identical over 9 bases. The CDR3 runs to 13 residues. V shed 4 bases and J 4 bases; nucleotides not matched to a gene: 3. Germline loops: CDR1 SGHRS, CDR2 YFSETQ. The CDR3 here is CASSLTSGYEQYF. The CDR3 DNA sequence: TGCGCCAGCAGCCTGACTAGCGGTTACGAGCAGTACTTC.

This clone was detected once. The rearrangement joins TRBV27 to TRBJ1-4; TRBD1 aligns across 8 bases. After removal of 4 bases from V and 11 bases from J, the junction contained 21 bases not matched to a gene. The length of the CDR3 is 18 residues. Looked up from germline, CDR1 is MNHEY and CDR2 is SMNVEV (reference sequence). CDR3 loop: CASSSRGLAGSASGKLFF. CDR3 DNA sequence: TGTGCCAGCAGTTCCAGGGGGCTGGCAGGGTCCGCCAGTGGGAAACTGTTTTTT.

CDR3 protein: CASSFWQGNEKLFF. The CDR3, as DNA: TGTGCCAGCAGTTTTTGGCAGGGTAATGAAAAACTGTTTTTT. This chain joins TRBV27 and TRBJ1-4, with TRBD1 as a possible D gene (5 bases). V lost 3 bases to trimming and J lost 4 bases, with 9 bases between them. In germline, CDR1 is MNHEY, CDR2 SMNVEV (reference sequence). CDR3 length: 14 amino acids.

The CDR3 loop reads CASRNSGGDNEQFF. CDR3 in DNA: TGTGCCAGCAGGAATAGCGGGGGGGACAATGAGCAGTTCTTC. The chain carries TRBV7-3 and TRBJ2-1, with 11 bases that match TRBD2. The germline V gene has CDR1 SGHTA and CDR2 FQGTGA. With V trimmed by 6 bases and J by 5 bases, 3 bases remained unmatched. The CDR3 extends over 14 amino acids.

This clone was observed once. The chain has TRBV5-1 and TRBJ2-5, with 7 bases that match TRBD2. This CDR3 has 20 amino acids. Germline V gene data show CDR1 as SGHRS and CDR2 as YFSETQ. V trimming: 1 base; J trimming: 2 bases; junction bases outside the gene matches: 20. The CDR3 is CASSLPLSRTSSRGQETQYF. The CDR3 region has the DNA TGCGCCAGCAGCTTGCCCCTTAGCCGGACTAGTAGCCGTGGTCAAGAGACCCAGTACTTC.

This clone came up a few times. The rearrangement joins TRBV7-2 to TRBJ1-1, with no clear D. Germline CDR1 SGHTA, CDR2 FQGNSA. The CDR3 spans 16 residues. The V end lost 5 bases, the J end lost 10 bases, and 26 bases lay between the germline ends. Here the CDR3 reads CASSPPPSVPNVGAFF. The DNA for the CDR3 is TGTGCCAGCAGCCCCCCCCCGAGCGTCCCAAACGTCGGAGCTTTCTTT.

Concerning this clone: The sample has other DNA sequences that encode this CDR3 too. The chain combines TRBV9 with TRBJ2-1; 9 bases fit TRBD2. Losses at the gene ends were 4 bases for V and 7 bases for J; bases not matched to a gene: 9. The V gene's germline CDR1 is SGDLS and CDR2 YYNGEE. The CDR3 spans 15 residues. The CDR3 region is CASSISGRAGNEQFF. CDR3 coding DNA: TGTGCCAGCAGCATTAGCGGGAGAGCGGGGAATGAGCAGTTCTTC.

The chain joins TRBV6-5 to TRBJ2-1, with D maybe TRBD1 (5 bases). CDR3 length: 13 residues. Germline V CDR1 and CDR2: MNHEY, SVGAGI. The V gene lost 7 bases and the J gene lost 8 bases, with 15 bases spanning the gap. Here the CDR3 DNA reads TGTGCCAGCACCCTAAGGGGTAGAGATGAGCAGTTCTTC. This encodes CASTLRGRDEQFF.